A selection of T cell receptor beta chains follows, all from one sample in a study of OX40 agonist ivuxolimab in advanced cancers. Sequenced by immunoSEQ multiplex PCR; TCRdb stores in-frame clones only, minus some. The table lists approximately 61,000 clones, 91% of them singletons, with more than 1.5% in the top ten. The material sequenced was CD4+ or CD8+ T cells sorted from blood, taken in a trial of the OX40 agonist ivuxolimab. The receptors come from an adult with an advanced solid tumor such as melanoma, head and neck, liver or kidney cancer. Each CDR3 is given with its conserved first and last residue. A D gene is named only where the DNA matches it firmly. Rows may omit the clone size; those that give it use once, few, many or a size class.

clone_size	v_call	j_call	d_call	cdr3_nt	cdr3_aa
.	TRBV7-9	TRBJ1-1	.	TGTGCCAGCAGCTCGCAGGGGAACACTGAAGCTTTCTTT	CASSSQGNTEAFF
.	TRBV28	TRBJ1-1	.	TGTGCCAGCGAATCACCGGGGGCAGCTTTCTTT	CASESPGAAFF
.	TRBV4-2	TRBJ1-5	TRBD1	TGTGCCAGCAGCCCGGGACAGGGGGAACATCAGCCCCAGCATTTT	CASSPGQGEHQPQHF
.	TRBV27	TRBJ2-5	TRBD1	TGTGCCAGCAGTTGGGACAGCAACCAAGAGACCCAGTACTTC	CASSWDSNQETQYF
.	TRBV6-6	TRBJ2-7	TRBD2	TGTGCCAGCAGCCCGCCAGGGAGGGTCCTCTACGAGCAGTACTTC	CASSPPGRVLYEQYF
.	TRBV2	TRBJ2-5	TRBD2	TGTGCCAGCAGTGAAGCGCTTCGGCTAGCGGGGGGAAAGACCCAGTACTTC	CASSEALRLAGGKTQYF
few	TRBV7-9	TRBJ1-1	.	TGTGCCAGCAGCTTCAGGGAGAACACTGAAGCTTTCTTT	CASSFRENTEAFF
once	TRBV7-9	TRBJ2-7	TRBD1	TGTGCCAGCAGCCCCCGGGACAGCAACGAGCAGTACTTC	CASSPRDSNEQYF
.	TRBV9	TRBJ2-2	.	TGTGCCAGCAGCCCTCGACAGAACACCGGGGAGCTGTTTTTT	CASSPRQNTGELFF
few	TRBV7-9	TRBJ1-2	.	TGTGCCAGCAGCTTCGACACCTATGGCTACACCTTC	CASSFDTYGYTF
.	TRBV4-3	TRBJ1-4	.	TGCGCCAGCAGCCAAGTAGGGGGACACCGTGCAACTAATGAAAAACTGTTTTTT	CASSQVGGHRATNEKLFF
.	TRBV6-1	TRBJ1-5	.	TGTGCCAGCAGGACTCCCGGAGAGCCCCAGCATTTT	CASRTPGEPQHF
once	TRBV13	TRBJ2-5	.	TGTGCCAGCAGCCCAAGAGAGACCCAGTACTTC	CASSPRETQYF
once	TRBV6-6	TRBJ2-7	TRBD2	TGTGCCAGCACCGATCCGTCGCGGGAGGCCTACGAGCAGTACTTC	CASTDPSREAYEQYF
.	TRBV7-2	TRBJ2-5	.	TGTGCCAGCAGCCCCGAGACAAGCGACGGGGAGACCCAGTACTTC	CASSPETSDGETQYF
.	TRBV19	TRBJ1-6	.	TGTGCCAGTAGGCCAGACGCGAGCTCCTATAATTCACCCCTCCACTTT	CASRPDASSYNSPLHF
.	TRBV28	TRBJ1-2	TRBD1	TGTGCCAGCAGTCCCCCCGTGGGACAGGGAGAGGGCTACACCTTC	CASSPPVGQGEGYTF
few	TRBV2	TRBJ2-7	TRBD2	TGTGCCAGCAGGACTAGCCCGAGCTCCTACGAGCAGTACTTC	CASRTSPSSYEQYF
.	TRBV2	TRBJ2-1	.	TGTGCCAGCAGTGAACTGGGACCCAATGAGCAGTTCTTC	CASSELGPNEQFF
.	TRBV6-1	TRBJ2-7	.	TGTGCCAGCAGTGGGACGTCGAGGACAGTATACGAGCAGTACTTC	CASSGTSRTVYEQYF
.	TRBV5-4	TRBJ2-1	.	TGTGCCAGCAGCTTGGGGGGGGCGGATGAGCAGTTCTTC	CASSLGGADEQFF
.	TRBV7-2	TRBJ1-2	.	TGTGCCAGCAGCTCCCGAGTTGCTGAAGGCTACACCTTC	CASSSRVAEGYTF
.	TRBV4-3	TRBJ1-4	TRBD1	TGCGCCAGCAGCCAAGATAGACAGGGGGCACCTGAAAAACTGTTTTTT	CASSQDRQGAPEKLFF
.	TRBV2	TRBJ2-3	TRBD2	TGTGCCAGCAGACTTGGGACTAGCGGGAGTTTGGATACGCAGTATTTT	CASRLGTSGSLDTQYF
medium-sized	TRBV28	TRBJ1-5	.	TGTGCCAGCAGTTTATTGGTGACAGGCTCTCAGCCCCAGCATTTT	CASSLLVTGSQPQHF
once	TRBV14	TRBJ2-3	TRBD2	TGTGCCAGCAGCCAAGGCGGTCGGCGGGAGTGGGCAGATACGCAGTATTTT	CASSQGGRREWADTQYF
.	TRBV2	TRBJ2-5	TRBD2	TGTGCCAGCAGTGGGAGTAGCGGGGCACAAGAGACCCAGTACTTC	CASSGSSGAQETQYF
.	TRBV28	TRBJ1-2	TRBD1	TGTGCCAGCAGATCACAGGGGGCAAACGGTATTGGCTACACCTTC	CASRSQGANGIGYTF
.	TRBV2	TRBJ1-1	TRBD1	TGTGCCAGCAGAGGGAGCCGTGACAGGGGGCTAGCTTTCTTT	CASRGSRDRGLAFF
.	TRBV6-1	TRBJ2-1	.	TGTGCCAGCAGTGAACCCAGCTTGCAGTTTAATGAGCAGTTCTTC	CASSEPSLQFNEQFF
few	TRBV4-3	TRBJ1-2	TRBD1	TGCGCCAGCAGCCAAGATCCCGGACAGGGCAACTATGGCTACACCTTC	CASSQDPGQGNYGYTF
.	TRBV30	TRBJ2-3	.	TGTGCCTGGAGTTTAAGCACAGATACGCAGTATTTT	CAWSLSTDTQYF
.	TRBV4-1	TRBJ1-4	TRBD1	TGCGCCAGCAGCCAAAGCCCCCAGGGGGCTTCGGCGGGTGAAAAACTGTTTTTT	CASSQSPQGASAGEKLFF
once	TRBV7-7	TRBJ1-3	.	TGTGCTAGCAGCTTGGGGAGTGGAAACACCATATATTTT	CASSLGSGNTIYF
once	TRBV5-5	TRBJ2-3	.	TGTGCCAGCAGCTTGTACACTGGTGCAGATACGCAGTATTTT	CASSLYTGADTQYF
.	TRBV30	TRBJ1-6	.	TGTGCCTGGGGTGCGGGACAACGAAATTCACCCCTCCACTTT	CAWGAGQRNSPLHF
.	TRBV18	TRBJ2-1	TRBD1	TGTGCCAGCTCACCATTGACAGGGAGCTCCTACAATGAGCAGTTCTTC	CASSPLTGSSYNEQFF
.	TRBV18	TRBJ2-5	.	TGTGCCAGCTCATCCGCCCCCCAAGAGACCCAGTACTTC	CASSSAPQETQYF
.	TRBV5-4	TRBJ2-3	.	TGTGCCAGCAGCTTTAGGAGGGAGGAAGCAGATACGCAGTATTTT	CASSFRREEADTQYF
.	TRBV9	TRBJ2-7	TRBD2	TGTGCCAGCAGCGGGGGGGGAGGGCCCAGTGGGCAGCAGTACTTC	CASSGGGGPSGQQYF
.	TRBV11-2	TRBJ2-2	.	TGTGCCAGCAGCTTAGGAACCGGGGAGCTGTTTTTT	CASSLGTGELFF
.	TRBV11-2	TRBJ1-1	.	TGTGCCAGCAGCTTAGACGGATTTAACACTGAAGCTTTCTTT	CASSLDGFNTEAFF
.	TRBV29-1	TRBJ1-1	TRBD1	TGCAGCGTTGATGAGGGGGCTAGGACTTTCTTT	CSVDEGARTFF
.	TRBV19	TRBJ2-5	TRBD1	TGTGCCAGTAGTACGGGACAGGGTTTCCAAGAGACCCAGTACTTC	CASSTGQGFQETQYF
once	TRBV9	TRBJ2-1	TRBD2	TGTGCCAGCAGCGCGGAATGGACTAGCGGGAGCTATGAGCAGTTCTTC	CASSAEWTSGSYEQFF